The clone carrying this T cell receptor (beta chain) was detected only a few times. A universal primer site and UMIs were added as TCR cDNA was made by 5'RACE template switching. TCRdb re-analysed the 5' RACE reads in MiXCR, keeping a single row per CDR3 protein. This repertoire shows 96,000 or so distinct CDR3 sequences, around 9.8% found once; its top ten account for approximately 17%. The junction had 15 bases not matched to a gene; V was cut back by 2 bases and J by 0 bases. The germline gives CDR1 KGHSH, CDR2 LQKENI. CDR3 size: 21 residues. This specimen comes from a study of T cells after yellow fever vaccination. Study-level points and caveats: Most clones from primary vaccination were detected again post-booster (roughly 96% CD4, around 88% CD8). One caveat is that FACS-sorted repertoires could contain abundant clonotypes contaminating from the bulk population.

The chain combines TRBV18 with TRBJ1-6; 8 nucleotides align to TRBD1. The receptor's source is a man between 18 and 35 years old who received the YFV17D yellow fever vaccine. This material consisted of CD8+ T cells not binding an NS4B(214-222) dextramer, sorted from PBMCs, taken around 14 days after the first yellow fever vaccination. The CDR3 sequence is CASSPVGGTGSTYSYNSPLHF. In DNA, the CDR3 is TGTGCCAGCTCACCAGTTGGCGGGACAGGTTCCACGTACTCCTATAATTCACCCCTCCACTTT.